One T cell receptor beta chain is described in this entry. The antigen remains undetermined. The entry originates in a study of blood T cells in healthy people across ages. The study, taken as a whole, reports: The study could not conclusively compare naive and antigen-experienced cells, given its unsorted PBMCs.

Trimming removed 1 base from V and 1 base from J, with 3 bases in between. The germline V gene has CDR1 LGHNA and CDR2 YNFKEQ. The CDR3 extends over 13 amino acids. Through a sample-barcoded 5' primer and a J-beta primer mix, a second PCR was run for 7 to 11 cycles. A tag from a template-switch adaptor with 12 random nucleotides marked each cDNA molecule. There were at least 2.5 million CDR3-containing paired-end reads obtained from each sample. TCRdb reanalysed the 5' RACE reads using MiXCR and keeps one entry per CDR3 protein. The repertoire holds 800,000 to 900,000 distinct CDR3 sequences, with 55% to 65% as singletons.

Material for sequencing was blood. The source of this sequence is a man aged 30-40 years in good health. This sequence joins TRBV4-2 and TRBJ2-3, with unresolved D. The DNA of the CDR3 is TGTGCCAGCAGCCAAGGTCGCACAGATACGCAGTATTTT. Its protein is CASSQGRTDTQYF.